This T cell receptor beta chain was profiled in a study of T cell responses to AZD1222 COVID-19 vaccine. A note on this clone: Its specificity is not known.

Study observations and caveats: AZD1222 recipients seropositive at baseline numbered only six or seven.

The assay was immunoSEQ multiplex PCR, and TCRdb's table has in-frame clones only and misses some. The sample has approximately 170,000 clones; about 90% are singletons. Germline CDR1 reads MNHEY; CDR2 reads SVGAGI. V was pared by 8 bases and J by 0 bases, with 8 bases between. The CDR3 is 14 amino acids. The sequence was collected from an adult who received the AZD1222 COVID-19 vaccine. V is TRBV6-5 and J is TRBJ2-6; D unresolved. The sample here was peripheral blood, taken 28 days after the second AZD1222 dose. The DNA of the CDR3 is TGTGCCAGCGAACGACCCTCTGGGGCCAACGTCCTGACTTTC. Residues: CASERPSGANVLTF.